This is a list of T cell receptor beta chains from one sample in a study of beta chain features in type 1 diabetes. Assay used: immunoSEQ multiplex PCR; TCRdb lists only in-frame clones, some missing. This sample carries about 360,000 clones, roughly an eighth of them seen once, and the ten largest clones take 0.015% to 0.02%. Material for sequencing was naive CD4+ T cells from blood. The source is a man younger than 35 in good health. Each CDR3 is given with its conserved first and last residue. A D gene is named only where the DNA matches it firmly. Rows may omit the clone size; those that give it use once, few, many or a size class.

few	TRBV10-3	TRBJ2-7	TRBD2	CATLSGTSGRAGEQYF	TGTGCCACACTCTCCGGGACTAGCGGGAGGGCCGGTGAGCAGTACTTC
-	TRBV9	TRBJ1-2	TRBD1	CASSGGSGTAGYTF	TGTGCCAGCAGCGGAGGGTCCGGGACAGCGGGCTACACCTTC
few	TRBV5-4	TRBJ2-1	TRBD1	CASSLQDRDSNEQFF	TGTGCCAGCAGCTTGCAGGACAGGGACTCCAATGAGCAGTTCTTC
-	TRBV9	TRBJ2-3	TRBD2	CASSVGAGGADTQYF	TGTGCCAGCAGCGTAGGGGCGGGAGGGGCGGATACGCAGTATTTT
few	TRBV19	TRBJ1-2	-	CASSMDGQTRGYTF	TGTGCCAGTAGTATGGATGGGCAGACGAGAGGCTACACCTTC
-	TRBV21-1	TRBJ2-1	-	CASSKPRLAGSPYNEQFF	TGTGCCAGCAGCAAACCGAGACTAGCGGGGAGTCCCTACAATGAGCAGTTCTTC
few	TRBV19	TRBJ1-5	TRBD1	CASSNQGARNQPQHF	TGTGCCAGTAGTAATCAGGGGGCAAGGAATCAGCCCCAGCATTTT
few	TRBV7-8	TRBJ1-2	-	CASSLRSEDGYTF	TGTGCCAGCAGCTTAAGGTCAGAGGATGGCTACACCTTC
few	TRBV7-2	TRBJ2-7	TRBD1	CASSSAPPLAWDPSGTAYEQYF	TGTGCCAGCAGCTCAGCTCCACCCTTAGCGTGGGACCCTTCCGGGACAGCCTACGAGCAGTACTTC
few	TRBV9	TRBJ2-2	TRBD1	CASSEGQRGELFF	TGTGCCAGCAGCGAGGGACAGCGTGGGGAGCTGTTTTTT
-	TRBV6-5	TRBJ1-2	-	CASSYGRGRGYGYTF	TGTGCCAGCAGTTACGGAAGGGGAAGGGGCTATGGCTACACCTTC
few	TRBV13	TRBJ2-7	-	CASSLGPNYEQYF	TGTGCCAGCAGCTTGGGGCCAAACTACGAGCAGTACTTC
-	TRBV15	TRBJ1-1	TRBD1	CATSSSRGQRHGITEAFF	TGTGCCACCAGCAGTTCGAGGGGGCAACGCCATGGGATCACTGAAGCTTTCTTT
-	TRBV28	TRBJ2-3	-	CASSGDIPDTQYF	TGTGCCAGCAGTGGGGACATTCCAGATACGCAGTATTTT
-	TRBV9	TRBJ2-7	TRBD2	CASSVGGEGEQYF	TGTGCCAGCAGCGTAGGGGGGGAGGGCGAGCAGTACTTC
-	TRBV7-2	TRBJ2-3	-	CASSLPRGREDTQYF	TGTGCCAGCAGCCTGCCCAGGGGTCGCGAGGATACGCAGTATTTT
-	TRBV18	TRBJ2-2	-	CASSPAGGYDTGELFF	TGTGCCAGCTCACCTGCAGGGGGGTACGACACCGGGGAGCTGTTTTTT
few	TRBV29-1	TRBJ2-3	-	CSVVSTDTQYF	TGCAGCGTTGTAAGCACAGATACGCAGTATTTT
few	TRBV9	TRBJ2-1	TRBD1	CASSVTGGLNEQFF	TGTGCCAGCAGCGTAACAGGGGGCTTGAATGAGCAGTTCTTC
-	TRBV6-5	TRBJ2-1	-	CASSSLYNEQFF	TGTGCCAGCAGTTCTCTTTACAATGAGCAGTTCTTC
-	TRBV5-1	TRBJ2-5	TRBD1	CASSHDRGRETQYF	TGCGCCAGCAGCCACGACAGGGGTCGGGAGACCCAGTACTTC
few	TRBV28	TRBJ2-7	TRBD2	CASSLPPGTRHYEQYF	TGTGCCAGCAGTTTGCCTCCCGGGACTAGACACTACGAGCAGTACTTC
-	TRBV4-1	TRBJ2-7	TRBD2	CASSQGSSGIYEQYF	TGCGCCAGCAGCCAAGGGTCTAGCGGGATCTACGAGCAGTACTTC
few	TRBV6-6	TRBJ2-1	-	CASSYSRDTAREQFF	TGTGCCAGCAGTTACTCGAGGGACACAGCACGCGAGCAGTTCTTC
-	TRBV4-1	TRBJ2-2	TRBD1	CASSSTGTGTGELFF	TGCGCCAGCAGCAGCACCGGGACAGGCACCGGGGAGCTGTTTTTT
few	TRBV30	TRBJ1-3	TRBD1	CAWSRQGSGNTIYF	TGTGCCTGGAGTAGACAGGGCTCTGGAAACACCATATATTTT
few	TRBV4-2	TRBJ1-5	-	CASSQDPSNQPQHF	TGTGCCAGCAGCCAAGACCCGAGCAATCAGCCCCAGCATTTT
few	TRBV4-2	TRBJ2-7	TRBD2	CASSQEFAGRGGSNEQYF	TGTGCCAGCAGCCAAGAATTTGCCGGGAGGGGCGGGAGCAACGAGCAGTACTTC
-	TRBV6-1	TRBJ2-5	TRBD2	CASSGTAGLAEVKTQYF	TGTGCCAGCAGTGGGACTGCCGGACTAGCGGAGGTGAAGACCCAGTACTTC
-	TRBV13	TRBJ1-1	-	CASSLPLAGAAFF	TGTGCCAGCAGCCTCCCCCTGGCGGGGGCAGCTTTCTTT
few	TRBV20-1	TRBJ1-1	-	CSARGNREAFF	TGCAGTGCTAGAGGGAACAGGGAAGCTTTCTTT
-	TRBV28	TRBJ1-1	TRBD1	CASSRTGAGEAFF	TGTGCCAGCAGTCGAACAGGGGCTGGTGAAGCTTTCTTT
-	TRBV9	TRBJ1-1	-	CASSETPLNTEAFF	TGTGCCAGCAGCGAGACTCCCCTGAACACTGAAGCTTTCTTT
few	TRBV10-3	TRBJ2-7	-	CAISAAGTAAGEQYF	TGTGCCATCAGTGCCGCGGGTACAGCGGCGGGGGAGCAGTACTTC
-	TRBV19	TRBJ1-1	-	CASARNPSHTEAFF	TGTGCCAGTGCGCGGAACCCGAGCCACACTGAAGCTTTCTTT
-	TRBV4-3	TRBJ2-2	-	CASSYQGNTGELFF	TGCGCCAGCAGCTATCAGGGGAACACCGGGGAGCTGTTTTTT
few	TRBV6-5	TRBJ1-1	TRBD1	CASSLDRGAEAFF	TGTGCCAGCAGTCTAGACAGGGGCGCTGAAGCTTTCTTT
-	TRBV21-1	TRBJ1-5	-	CASVTGTGNNQPQHF	TGTGCCAGCGTCACCGGGACAGGGAACAATCAGCCCCAGCATTTT
few	TRBV28	TRBJ1-3	TRBD1	CASRQGGNTIYF	TGTGCCAGCCGACAGGGTGGAAACACCATATATTTT
few	TRBV6-5	TRBJ2-7	TRBD2	CASRTGQGGIQYF	TGTGCCAGCAGGACGGGGCAGGGAGGGATCCAGTACTTC
few	TRBV30	TRBJ1-3	-	CAWRKAGAGNTIYF	TGTGCCTGGAGAAAGGCAGGGGCTGGAAACACCATATATTTT
-	TRBV5-4	TRBJ2-3	-	CASSLGLPSTDTQYF	TGTGCCAGCAGCTTGGGACTACCTAGCACAGATACGCAGTATTTT
few	TRBV9	TRBJ1-6	TRBD1	CASSVEGAGNSPLHF	TGTGCCAGCAGCGTTGAGGGGGCTGGTAATTCACCCCTCCACTTT
-	TRBV6-5	TRBJ2-2	TRBD1	CASRSDRGWTGELFF	TGTGCCAGCAGATCGGACAGGGGGTGGACCGGGGAGCTGTTTTTT
-	TRBV10-3	TRBJ2-1	-	CAISEHRDPNEQFF	TGTGCCATCAGTGAGCACAGGGATCCCAATGAGCAGTTCTTC
few	TRBV7-2	TRBJ2-5	TRBD2	CASSPEREYYRETQYF	TGTGCCAGCAGCCCTGAGCGGGAATATTACCGGGAGACCCAGTACTTC
-	TRBV6-4	TRBJ2-3	TRBD1	CASSADRAADTQYF	TGTGCCAGCAGTGCGGACAGGGCAGCAGATACGCAGTATTTT
few	TRBV7-9	TRBJ2-1	-	CASSTTAYNEQFF	TGTGCCAGCAGCACGACAGCCTACAATGAGCAGTTCTTC
-	TRBV6-6	TRBJ2-7	-	CASSYSQGEQYF	TGTGCCAGCAGTTACTCTCAGGGCGAGCAGTACTTC
few	TRBV28	TRBJ2-1	-	CASIGSGGDEQFF	TGTGCCAGCATAGGTAGCGGAGGCGATGAGCAGTTCTTC
-	TRBV29-1	TRBJ1-5	-	CSAAFSNQPQHF	TGCAGTGCCGCGTTTAGCAATCAGCCCCAGCATTTT
-	TRBV19	TRBJ2-2	-	CASHRVNTGELFF	TGTGCCAGCCACAGGGTAAACACCGGGGAGCTGTTTTTT
few	TRBV2	TRBJ1-5	-	CASSDDSGNQPQHF	TGTGCCAGCAGTGATGATAGTGGCAATCAGCCCCAGCATTTT
-	TRBV4-2	TRBJ1-1	-	CASSLLGYSVTEAFF	TGTGCCAGCAGTTTGCTTGGGTACAGTGTCACTGAAGCTTTCTTT
few	TRBV7-2	TRBJ2-3	TRBD2	CASSFRGTSGGSSTDTQYF	TGTGCCAGCAGCTTTAGAGGGACTAGCGGGGGGTCCAGCACAGATACGCAGTATTTT
few	TRBV28	TRBJ1-2	-	CASTITENGYTF	TGTGCCAGCACCATTACAGAGAATGGCTACACCTTC